A single sample gave rise to the 14 T cell receptor beta chains below, sequenced in a study of blood T cell repertoires in COVID-19. Assay used: immunoSEQ multiplex PCR; TCRdb lists only in-frame clones, some missing. The sample shows 150,000 to 180,000 clones, roughly 80% of them seen only once. Sequenced input: peripheral blood. The receptors here all came from a woman in her fifties or sixties with acute or convalescent COVID-19.

The rearrangement uses TRBV6-4 and TRBJ1-1; D remains unclear. Trimming took 3 bases from V and 2 from J, leaving 13 bases between them. The length of the CDR3 is 15 residues. Germline V CDR1 and CDR2: MRHNA, SNTAGT. The CDR3 DNA follows: TGTGCCAGCAGTGAACGCGGGGTCCGCAACACTGAAGCTTTCTTT. It specifies CASSERGVRNTEAFF.

The V gene is TRBV10-2, the J gene TRBJ1-1; weak D call: TRBD1 (5 bases). The CDR3 loop spans 13 amino acids. CDR1 and CDR2 from the germline V gene are WSHSY and SAAADI. Trimming removed 2 bases from V and 1 base from J, with 5 bases in between. The CDR3 here is CASSETGNTEAFF. The CDR3 region has the DNA TGCGCCAGCAGTGAGACAGGGAACACTGAAGCTTTCTTT.

This sequence joins TRBV9 and TRBJ1-2; 10 nucleotides match TRBD1. The CDR3 length is 16 residues. V was clipped by 2 bases and J by 8 bases; unmatched bases: 12. Germline CDR1 SGDLS, CDR2 YYNGEE. The CDR3 loop reads CASSVTKPGTGEGYTF. The CDR3 nucleotides read TGTGCCAGCAGCGTTACGAAACCAGGGACAGGGGAAGGCTACACCTTC.

The chain recombines TRBV7-3 with TRBJ2-2; D call uncertain. Germline V CDR1 and CDR2: SGHTA, FQGTGA. Trimming stripped 5 bases from V and 4 bases from J, with 8 bases between. CDR3 length: 13 amino acids. DNA of the CDR3: TGTGCCAGCAGCCCCCCCATCACCGGGGAGCTGTTTTTT. Translating gives CASSPPITGELFF. The entire variable domain, with the rest obtained from reference TRBV7-3 and TRBJ2-2, is as follows: GAGVSQTPSNKVTEKGKYVELRCDPISGHTALYWYRQSLGQGPEFLIYFQGTGAADDSGLPNDRFFAVRPEGSVSTLKIQRTERGDSAVYLCASSPPITGELFFGEGSRLTVL.

The rearrangement links TRBV9 to TRBJ1-1, with 11 bases lining up with TRBD1. Germline V CDR1 and CDR2: SGDLS, YYNGEE. The length of the CDR3 is 16 residues. V lost 2 bases and J lost 8; bases outside the gene matches: 11. The CDR3 DNA reads TGTGCCAGCAGCGTCGGGACAGGGGGAAATATACCGGAAGCTTTCTTT. This sequence encodes CASSVGTGGNIPEAFF.

The chain joins TRBV9 to TRBJ1-6, with D hard to call. This CDR3 has 14 amino acids. V was cut by 7 bases and J by 0 bases, with 8 bases left in between. Germline V gene sequence: CDR1 SGDLS, CDR2 YYNGEE. The CDR3 region has the DNA TGTGCCAGCGGGAGGAACTCCTATAATTCACCCCTCCACTTT. It encodes CASGRNSYNSPLHF.

The chain combines TRBV6-2 or TRBV6-3 with TRBJ1-6; 7 bases line up with TRBD1. The CDR3 runs to 14 residues. Germline-derived CDR1 and CDR2 are MNHEY and SVGEGT. V shed 6 bases and J 10 bases; nucleotides not matched to a gene: 9. DNA of the CDR3: TGTGCCAGCAGCCGGACAGGAAGGAACTCACCCCTCCACTTT. It encodes CASSRTGRNSPLHF.

This chain uses TRBV6-5 with TRBJ1-1; TRBD1 matches at 9 bases. This CDR3 region has 13 residues. From germline, CDR1 is MNHEY and CDR2 SVGAGI. V trimming: 10 bases; J trimming: 6 bases; junction bases outside the gene matches: 9. The CDR3: CATRDRVYPEAFF. DNA of the CDR3: TGTGCCACCCGGGACAGGGTCTATCCTGAAGCTTTCTTT.

This rearrangement joins TRBV14 to TRBJ1-4; unclear D gene. Germline V lookup: CDR1 SGHDN, CDR2 FVKESK. The CDR3 has 13 amino acids. The V end was cut by 1 base, the J end by 8 bases, with 8 bases between. In nucleotides, the CDR3 is TGTGCCAGCAGCCAAGGACATCGGGAAAAACTGTTTTTT. Residues: CASSQGHREKLFF.

This clone was observed a few times. This chain connects TRBV4-1 to TRBJ2-3; TRBD2 matches 8 bases. V trimming: 1 base; J trimming: 5 bases; junction bases outside the gene matches: 8. Germline values: CDR1 MGHRA, CDR2 YSYEKL. The CDR3 runs to 16 residues. The CDR3 DNA is TGCGCCAGCAGCCAAGCGGTACGGGGGGGCGGAGATACGCAGTATTTT. Its protein is CASSQAVRGGGDTQYF.

The genes are TRBV9 and TRBJ1-5, with D possibly matching TRBD1 (6 bases). Per germline, CDR1 SGDLS and CDR2 YYNGEE. The V and J ends lost 1 base and 6 bases respectively, with 11 bases between them. The CDR3 contains 14 residues. The CDR3 region has the DNA TGTGCCAGCAGCGTATCAGGGGACGGTCAGCCCCAGCATTTT. This encodes CASSVSGDGQPQHF.

The chain carries TRBV9 and TRBJ2-2, with 7 bases lining up with TRBD1. The V gene end was trimmed by 2 bases and the J gene end by 4 bases; junction bases not matched to a gene: 14. CDR3 length equals 18 residues. In germline, CDR1 is SGDLS, CDR2 YYNGEE. The DNA of the CDR3 is TGTGCCAGCAGCGTCCGGCCCGATGACAGGGTCGGCACCGGGGAGCTGTTTTTT. It is translated as CASSVRPDDRVGTGELFF.

The chain employs TRBV28 and TRBJ2-3; 7 bases match TRBD2. V lost 6 bases, J lost 4 bases, and 7 bases stayed unmatched. The V gene's germline CDR1 is MDHEN and CDR2 SYDVKM. The CDR3 spans 14 residues. CDR3 residues: CASSRLGGADTQYF. CDR3 DNA: TGTGCCAGCAGCCGGCTTGGGGGGGCAGATACGCAGTATTTT.

The count of this clone is one. The chain employs TRBV24-1 and TRBJ1-1; weak D call: TRBD1 (5 bases). This CDR3 has 14 amino acids. Trimming took 5 bases from V and 3 from J, leaving 12 bases between them. Germline-derived CDR1 and CDR2 are KGHDR and SFDVKD. In nucleotides, the CDR3 is TGTGCCACCAGTGCAGCAGGGAAGGACACTGAAGCTTTCTTT. This translates into CATSAAGKDTEAFF.